The source of this T cell receptor beta chain is a study of T cells in Graves' hyperthyroidism and ophthalmopathy. The investigators amplified TCR beta CDR3 regions from RNA transcripts. HTBI primers were employed in a first-round RT-PCR of the TCR CDR3. MiXCR, applied by TCRdb to the multiplex PCR reads, yields one record per CDR3 protein. The sample lists 300,000 to 400,000 distinct CDR3 sequences, 15% to 20% occurring once. Points from the study as a whole: Blood held most thyroid clonotypes expanded above 0.001 frequency.

The hyperthyroidism patients had all been newly diagnosed, and their disease duration was under 2 months. Their ages ranged from 18 to 65 years. Germline loops: CDR1 SNHLY, CDR2 FYNNEI. The CDR3 covers 17 residues. J gave up 3 bases and V 4 bases, and 13 bases lay outside the gene matches. With regard to this clonotype: Its target is unknown.

Sequencing was done on a sample of blood. The rearrangement uses TRBV2 and TRBJ2-5, with TRBD2 matching over 8 bases. The clonotype originates from a woman in her forties or fifties with Graves' hyperthyroidism. The CDR3 sequence: CASSGERGGNGKETQYF. The CDR3, as DNA: TGTGCCAGCAGTGGGGAACGGGGGGGCAACGGGAAAGAGACCCAGTACTTC.